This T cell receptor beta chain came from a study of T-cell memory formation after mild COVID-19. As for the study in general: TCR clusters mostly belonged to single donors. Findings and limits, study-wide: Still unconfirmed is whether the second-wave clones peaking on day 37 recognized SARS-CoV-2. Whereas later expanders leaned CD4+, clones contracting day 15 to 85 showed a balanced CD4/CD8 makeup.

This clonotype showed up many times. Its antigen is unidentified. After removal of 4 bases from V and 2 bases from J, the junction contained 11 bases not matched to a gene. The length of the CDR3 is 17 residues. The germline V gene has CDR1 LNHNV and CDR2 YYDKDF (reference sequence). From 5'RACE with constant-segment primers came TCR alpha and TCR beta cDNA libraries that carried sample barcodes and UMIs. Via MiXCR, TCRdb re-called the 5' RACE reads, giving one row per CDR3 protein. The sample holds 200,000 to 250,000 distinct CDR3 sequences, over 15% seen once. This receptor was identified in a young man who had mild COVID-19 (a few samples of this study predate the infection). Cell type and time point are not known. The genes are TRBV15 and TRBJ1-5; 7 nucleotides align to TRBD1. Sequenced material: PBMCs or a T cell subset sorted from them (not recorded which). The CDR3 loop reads CATSIGFTGEGNQPQHF. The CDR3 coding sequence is TGTGCCACCAGCATCGGATTTACAGGGGAAGGCAATCAGCCCCAGCATTTT.